One T cell receptor beta chain is described in this entry. Antigen unknown. The CDR3 totals 17 residues. Germline values: CDR1 GTSNPN, CDR2 SVGIG (reference sequence). The J segment lost 1 base and the V segment lost 2 bases, leaving 11 bases of the junction unmatched. The entry originates in a study of shared clonotypes between healthy human individuals. Overall study: Each donor's CD4 naive and CD4 memory cells filled three plates apiece, CD8 naive two, and CD8 memory one.

Here immunoSEQ multiplex PCR was the method, and the copy in TCRdb shows in-frame clones only, minus some. Among 2,100,000 or so clones listed, around 95% were seen once. Study-wide results and caveats: Naive subsets generally had larger estimated richness than memory subsets.

The chain joins TRBV30 to TRBJ2-7, with 10 bases lining up with TRBD1. The sequencing sample was made of naive CD4+ T cells sorted from blood. Subset in this sample: CD45RA+ positively selected. This TCR derives from a man aged 18-30 years in good health. CDR3 protein: CAWSLRVGTGVSYEQYF. The CDR3 DNA sequence: TGTGCCTGGAGTCTCCGGGTTGGGACAGGGGTTTCCTACGAGCAGTACTTC.